The clone carrying this T cell receptor (beta chain) has at least ten counts. The sample originates from a study of low-dose radiotherapy and immunotherapy resistance in tumors. The wider study: Every two weeks, one day ahead of radiation and immunotherapy, cyclophosphamide 200 mg/m2 was given (intravenously). Aspirin was administered orally at 300 mg daily for four cycles, commencing on cycle 1 day 1.

TRAV and TRBV primers primed cDNA for both TCRalpha and TCRbeta. The authors amplified TCRs for 20 to 25 PCR cycles with a constant-region primer and a V-primer adapter. Via MiXCR, TCRdb re-called the reads, giving one row per CDR3 protein. This sample has about 84,000 distinct CDR3 sequences; over 15% occur once, and the top ten carry approximately 1.5%. CDR1 is SQVTM, CDR2 ANQGSEA, per germline. This CDR3 contains 13 residues. V was cut by 7 bases and J by 3 bases, with 12 bases left in between. The time point was: after trial treatment. Specified treatment: LDRT plus nivolumab, ipilimumab, low-dose cyclophosphamide and aspirin (RACIN trial).

This sample comprised PBMCs, obtained after low-dose radiotherapy plus immunotherapy. The receptor's source is a male donor with prostate cancer. This chain uses TRBV29-1 with TRBJ1-4; maybe TRBD1 (6 bases). Here the CDR3 reads CSARDTPNEKLFF. CDR3 nucleotide sequence: TGCAGCGCTAGGGACACACCTAATGAAAAACTGTTTTTT.